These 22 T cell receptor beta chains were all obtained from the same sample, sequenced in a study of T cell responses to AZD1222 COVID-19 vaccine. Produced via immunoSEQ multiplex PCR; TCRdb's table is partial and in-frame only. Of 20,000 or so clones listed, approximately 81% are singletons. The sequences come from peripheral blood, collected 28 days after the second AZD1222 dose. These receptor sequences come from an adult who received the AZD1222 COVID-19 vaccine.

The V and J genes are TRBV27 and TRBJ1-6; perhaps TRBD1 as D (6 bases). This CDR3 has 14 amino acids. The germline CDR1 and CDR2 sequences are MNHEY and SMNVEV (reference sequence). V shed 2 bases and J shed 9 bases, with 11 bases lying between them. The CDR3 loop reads CASSLDRLSSPLHF. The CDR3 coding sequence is TGTGCCAGCAGTTTAGACAGGTTAAGTTCACCCCTCCACTTT.

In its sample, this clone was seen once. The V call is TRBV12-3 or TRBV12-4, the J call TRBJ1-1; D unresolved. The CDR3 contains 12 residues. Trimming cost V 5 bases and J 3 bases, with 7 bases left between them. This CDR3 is CASSPGDTEAFF. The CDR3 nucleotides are TGTGCCAGCAGTCCCGGAGACACTGAAGCTTTCTTT.

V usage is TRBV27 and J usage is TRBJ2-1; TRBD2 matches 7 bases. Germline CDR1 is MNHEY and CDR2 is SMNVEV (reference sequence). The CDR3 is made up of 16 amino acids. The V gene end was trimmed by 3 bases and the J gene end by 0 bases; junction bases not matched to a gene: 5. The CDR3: CASSLTRESSYNEQFF. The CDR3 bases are TGTGCCAGCAGTTTGACGCGGGAGAGCTCCTACAATGAGCAGTTCTTC.

The CDR3 region is CASWGDRYYSNQPQHF. CDR3 DNA: TGTGCCAGCTGGGGGGACAGATATTATAGCAATCAGCCCCAGCATTTT. The chain recombines TRBV28 with TRBJ1-5; 7 bases fit TRBD1. This CDR3 region has 16 residues. Germline values: CDR1 MDHEN, CDR2 SYDVKM. The V and J ends lost 8 bases and 0 bases, in that order; junction bases with no gene match: 10.

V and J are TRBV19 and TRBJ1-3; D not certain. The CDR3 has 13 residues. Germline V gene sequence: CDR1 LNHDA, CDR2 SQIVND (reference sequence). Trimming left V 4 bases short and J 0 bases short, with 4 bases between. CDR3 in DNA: TGTGCCAGTAGTAGGGTCTCTGGAAACACCATATATTTT. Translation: CASSRVSGNTIYF.

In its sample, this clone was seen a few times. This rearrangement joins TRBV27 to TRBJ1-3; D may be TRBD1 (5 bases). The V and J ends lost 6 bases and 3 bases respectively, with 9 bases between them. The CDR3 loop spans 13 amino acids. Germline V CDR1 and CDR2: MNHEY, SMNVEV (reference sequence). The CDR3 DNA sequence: TGTGCCAGCAGGGGGACCGGTGGAAACACCATATATTTT. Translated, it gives CASRGTGGNTIYF.

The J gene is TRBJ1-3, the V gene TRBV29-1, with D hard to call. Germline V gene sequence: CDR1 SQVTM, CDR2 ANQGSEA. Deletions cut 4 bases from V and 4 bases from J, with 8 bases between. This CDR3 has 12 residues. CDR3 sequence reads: CSVGDGGNTIYF. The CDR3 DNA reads TGCAGCGTTGGAGATGGAGGAAACACCATATATTTT.

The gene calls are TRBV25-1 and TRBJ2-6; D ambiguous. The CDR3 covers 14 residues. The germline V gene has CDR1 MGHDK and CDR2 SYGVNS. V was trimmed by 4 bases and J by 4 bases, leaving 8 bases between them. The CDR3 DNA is TGTGCCAGCAGTGCGGGCAGGGGGGCCAACGTCCTGACTTTC. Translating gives CASSAGRGANVLTF.

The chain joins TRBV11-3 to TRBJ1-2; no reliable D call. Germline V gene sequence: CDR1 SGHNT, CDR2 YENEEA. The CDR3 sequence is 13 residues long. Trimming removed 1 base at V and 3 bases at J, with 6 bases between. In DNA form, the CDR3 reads TGTGCCAGCAGCTTAGGGCAGGACTATGGCTACACCTTC. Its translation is CASSLGQDYGYTF.

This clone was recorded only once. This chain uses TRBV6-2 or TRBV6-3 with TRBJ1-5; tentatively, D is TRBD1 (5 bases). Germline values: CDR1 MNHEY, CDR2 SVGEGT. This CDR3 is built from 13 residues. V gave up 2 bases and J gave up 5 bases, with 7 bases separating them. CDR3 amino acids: CASSYGGYQPQHF. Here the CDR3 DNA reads TGTGCCAGCAGTTACGGGGGTTATCAGCCCCAGCATTTT.

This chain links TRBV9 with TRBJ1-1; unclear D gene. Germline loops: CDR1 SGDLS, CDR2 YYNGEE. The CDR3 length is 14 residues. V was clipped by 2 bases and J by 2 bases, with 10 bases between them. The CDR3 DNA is TGTGCCAGCAGCGTCGGGAGACGAAACACTGAAGCTTTCTTT. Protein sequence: CASSVGRRNTEAFF.

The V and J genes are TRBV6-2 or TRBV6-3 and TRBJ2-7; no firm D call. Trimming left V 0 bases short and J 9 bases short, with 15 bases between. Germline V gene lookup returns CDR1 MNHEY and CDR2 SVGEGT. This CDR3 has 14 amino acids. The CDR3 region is CASSYSNLPRRQYF. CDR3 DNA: TGTGCCAGCAGTTACTCGAACCTACCTCGGCGGCAGTACTTC.

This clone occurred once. CDR3 sequence: CASSPGTNYNEQFF. The CDR3 region has the DNA TGTGCCAGCAGCCCCGGGACTAACTACAATGAGCAGTTCTTC. This chain joins TRBV27 and TRBJ2-1; 7 bases are shared with TRBD2. This CDR3 comprises 14 residues. The trim removed 6 bases at V and 3 bases at J, leaving 5 bases unmatched. In germline, CDR1 is MNHEY, CDR2 SMNVEV (reference sequence).

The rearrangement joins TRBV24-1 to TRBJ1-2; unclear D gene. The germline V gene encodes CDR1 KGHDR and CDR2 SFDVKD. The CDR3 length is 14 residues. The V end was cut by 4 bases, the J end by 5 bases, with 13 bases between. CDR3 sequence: CATSDPSRDYGYTF. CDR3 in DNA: TGTGCCACCAGTGACCCCTCCCGGGATTATGGCTACACCTTC.

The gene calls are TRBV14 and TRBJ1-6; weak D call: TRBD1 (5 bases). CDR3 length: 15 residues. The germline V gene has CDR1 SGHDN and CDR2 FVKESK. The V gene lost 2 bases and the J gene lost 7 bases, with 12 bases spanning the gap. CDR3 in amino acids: CASSQLGPGNSPLHF. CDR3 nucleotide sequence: TGTGCCAGCAGCCAATTGGGGCCTGGGAATTCACCCCTCCACTTT.

CDR3 in DNA: TGTGCCAGCGGCCGGGGTCAAGAGACCCAGTACTTC. Translated: CASGRGQETQYF. The chain couples TRBV6-5 to TRBJ2-5; the D gene is possibly TRBD2 (5 bases). Germline lookup yields CDR1 MNHEY and CDR2 SVGAGI. CDR3 size: 12 residues. Between the trimmed V and J ends, which lost 8 bases and 2 bases, there was a span of 9 bases.

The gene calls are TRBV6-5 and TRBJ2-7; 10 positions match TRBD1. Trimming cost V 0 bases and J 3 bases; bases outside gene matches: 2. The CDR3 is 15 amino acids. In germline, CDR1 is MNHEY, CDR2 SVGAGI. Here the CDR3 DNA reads TGTGCCAGCAGTTACTCAGGACAGGGGGTCTACGAGCAGTACTTC. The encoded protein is CASSYSGQGVYEQYF.

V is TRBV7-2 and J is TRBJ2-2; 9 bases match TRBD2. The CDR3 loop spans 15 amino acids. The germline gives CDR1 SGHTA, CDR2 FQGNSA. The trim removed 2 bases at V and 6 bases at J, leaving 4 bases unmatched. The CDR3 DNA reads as TGTGCCAGCAGCTTATTAGCGGGAGAATCCGGGGAGCTGTTTTTT. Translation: CASSLLAGESGELFF.

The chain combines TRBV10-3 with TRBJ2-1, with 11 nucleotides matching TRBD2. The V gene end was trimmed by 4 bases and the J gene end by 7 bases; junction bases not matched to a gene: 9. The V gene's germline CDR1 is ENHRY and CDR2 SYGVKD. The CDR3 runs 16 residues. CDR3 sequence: CAISVETSGRKNEQFF. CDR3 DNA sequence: TGTGCCATCAGTGTCGAAACTAGCGGGAGAAAAAATGAGCAGTTCTTC.

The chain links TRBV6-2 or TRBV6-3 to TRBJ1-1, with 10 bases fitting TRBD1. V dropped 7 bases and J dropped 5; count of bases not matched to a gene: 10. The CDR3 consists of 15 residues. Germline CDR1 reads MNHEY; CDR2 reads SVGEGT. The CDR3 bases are TGTGCCAGCACCCCCGGGACAGGGGATCAGACTGAAGCTTTCTTT. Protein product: CASTPGTGDQTEAFF.

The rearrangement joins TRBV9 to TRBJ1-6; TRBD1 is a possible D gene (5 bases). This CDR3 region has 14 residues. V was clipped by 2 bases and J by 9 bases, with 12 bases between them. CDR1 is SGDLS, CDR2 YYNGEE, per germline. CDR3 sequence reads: CASSVGTRGSPLHF. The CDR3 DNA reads TGTGCCAGCAGCGTGGGGACTCGAGGTTCACCCCTCCACTTT.

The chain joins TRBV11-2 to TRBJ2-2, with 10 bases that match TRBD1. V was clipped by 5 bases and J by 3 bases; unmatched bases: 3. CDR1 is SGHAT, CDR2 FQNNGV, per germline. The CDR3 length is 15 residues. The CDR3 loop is CASSRDRGDTGELFF. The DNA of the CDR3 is TGTGCCAGCAGCAGGGACAGGGGAGACACCGGGGAGCTGTTTTTT.